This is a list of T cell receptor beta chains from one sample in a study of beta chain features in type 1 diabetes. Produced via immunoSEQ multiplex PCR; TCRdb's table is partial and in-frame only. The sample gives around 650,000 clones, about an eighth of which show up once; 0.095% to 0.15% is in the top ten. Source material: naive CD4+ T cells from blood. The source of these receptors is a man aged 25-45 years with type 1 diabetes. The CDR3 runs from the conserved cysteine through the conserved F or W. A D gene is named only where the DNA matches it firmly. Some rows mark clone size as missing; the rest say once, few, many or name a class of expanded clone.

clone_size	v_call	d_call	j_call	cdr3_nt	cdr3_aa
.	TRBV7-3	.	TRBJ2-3	TGTGCCAGCAGCTTAAAGGCGGCCTGGACAGATACGCAGTATTTT	CASSLKAAWTDTQYF
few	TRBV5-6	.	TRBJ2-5	TGTGCCAGCAGCTTGCTAGCGCTACAGCCCCAAGAGACCCAGTACTTC	CASSLLALQPQETQYF
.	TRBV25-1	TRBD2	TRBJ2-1	TGTGCCAGCGGGTCAGCGGGGGGCCAGAGTGAGCAGTTCTTC	CASGSAGGQSEQFF
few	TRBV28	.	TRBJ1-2	TGTGCCAGCAGCCCTTTGGGGGGGGCGGGCTATGGCTACACCTTC	CASSPLGGAGYGYTF
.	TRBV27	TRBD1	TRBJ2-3	TGTGCCAGCAGTTATCGACAGGGGGTACGAGATACAGATACGCAGTATTTT	CASSYRQGVRDTDTQYF
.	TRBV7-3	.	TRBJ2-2	TGTGCCAGCAGCCTTACAGGCACCGGGGAGCTGTTTTTT	CASSLTGTGELFF
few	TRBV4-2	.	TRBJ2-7	TGTGCCAGCAGCCAAGATAGGGCACCGAGACAGTGGCCTGACGCCGTGCCACAAACCTACGAGCAGTACTTC	CASSQDRAPRQWPDAVPQTYEQYF
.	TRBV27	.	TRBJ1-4	TGTGCCAGCAGTTTCACCGGACGGATCGAGTATGAAAAACTGTTTTTT	CASSFTGRIEYEKLFF
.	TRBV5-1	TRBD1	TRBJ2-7	TGCGCCAGCAGCCCGGACAGGGGGCAAGGCTACGAGCAGTACTTC	CASSPDRGQGYEQYF
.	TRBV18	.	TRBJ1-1	TGTGCCAGCTCACTACAAGGGGACTCGAACACTGAAGCTTTCTTT	CASSLQGDSNTEAFF
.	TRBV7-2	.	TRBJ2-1	TGTGCCAGCAGCTTCAAGCGGGTTAGCTCCTACAATGAGCAGTTCTTC	CASSFKRVSSYNEQFF
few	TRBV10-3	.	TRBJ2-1	TGTGCCATCAGTGAACGGGACGGATCCTACAATGAGCAGTTCTTC	CAISERDGSYNEQFF
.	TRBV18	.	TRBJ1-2	TGTGCCAGCTCACCTAGATCTCCAGGAGTTAACTATGGCTACACCTTC	CASSPRSPGVNYGYTF
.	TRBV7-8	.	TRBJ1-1	TGTGCCAGCAGCGTAACCGAGCTAAACCCTGAAGCTTTCTTT	CASSVTELNPEAFF
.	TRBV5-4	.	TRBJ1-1	TGTGCCAGCAGCTTGTCAGGGAGGTTGGACACTGAAGCTTTCTTT	CASSLSGRLDTEAFF
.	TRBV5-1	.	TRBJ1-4	TGCGCCAGCAGCTTGGTGGCAGACAATGAAAAACTGTTTTTT	CASSLVADNEKLFF
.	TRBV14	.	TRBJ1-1	TGTGCCAGCAGCCAAGAGTTCCGCGGTGAAGCTTTCTTT	CASSQEFRGEAFF
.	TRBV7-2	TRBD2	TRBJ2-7	TGTGCCAGCAGCTTAGTAGCGGGGGGTCAGTACGAGCAGTACTTC	CASSLVAGGQYEQYF
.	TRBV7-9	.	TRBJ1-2	TGTGCCAGCAGCTTAGTTGTTTCCTATGGCTACACCTTC	CASSLVVSYGYTF
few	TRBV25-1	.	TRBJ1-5	TGTGCCAGCAGTCCCCTTGGGAACGACCATCACCCCCAGCATTTT	CASSPLGNDHHPQHF
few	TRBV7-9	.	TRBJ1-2	TGTGCCAGCAGCTTAGAGGCCGGCAGGGAGGTGGGCTACACCTTC	CASSLEAGREVGYTF
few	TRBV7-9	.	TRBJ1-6	TGTGCCAGCAGCTCCTCCGTAGAGTCACCCCTCCACTTT	CASSSSVESPLHF
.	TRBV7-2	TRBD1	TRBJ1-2	TGTGCCAGCAGCTTAGGGACAGGGAATGGCTACACCTTC	CASSLGTGNGYTF
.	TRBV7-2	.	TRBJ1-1	TGTGCCAGCAGCGCCCATTACGGGGGAGGAACTGAAGCTTTCTTT	CASSAHYGGGTEAFF
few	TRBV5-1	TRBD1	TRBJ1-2	TGCGCCAGCAGCCCAGGACAGGGAGCTAACTATGGCTACACCTTC	CASSPGQGANYGYTF
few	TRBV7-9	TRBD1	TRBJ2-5	TGTGCCAGCAGCTTAGCGTCGGGACAGCCGGAGACCCAGTACTTC	CASSLASGQPETQYF
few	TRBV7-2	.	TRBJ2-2	TGTGCCAGCAGCTCTACCACCCCCGGGCCGACCGGGGAGCTGTTTTTT	CASSSTTPGPTGELFF
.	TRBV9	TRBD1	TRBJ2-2	TGTGCCAGCAGCGTAGCTACGACAGGGGGCGACACCGGGGAGCTGTTTTTT	CASSVATTGGDTGELFF
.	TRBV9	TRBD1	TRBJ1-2	TGTGCCAGCAGCGCAATGGGACAGGCCTATGGCTACACCTTC	CASSAMGQAYGYTF
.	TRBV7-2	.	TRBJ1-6	TGTGCCAGCAGCTCTTCGCAGGGATATAATTCACCCCTCCACTTT	CASSSSQGYNSPLHF
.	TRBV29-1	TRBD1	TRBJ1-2	TGCAGCGTTGATCGGACAGGGGTGAACTATGGCTACACCTTC	CSVDRTGVNYGYTF
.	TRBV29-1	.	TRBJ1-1	TGCAGCGTGGGGCAGGGTAACACTGAAGCTTTCTTT	CSVGQGNTEAFF
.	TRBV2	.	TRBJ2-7	TGTGCCAGCAGTGAGGGTACCCCCTACGAGCAGTACTTC	CASSEGTPYEQYF
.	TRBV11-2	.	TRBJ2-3	TGTGCCAGCAGCTTACTGTCAGATACGCAGTATTTT	CASSLLSDTQYF
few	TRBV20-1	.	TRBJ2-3	TGCAGTACAGAGAGGACAGATACGCAGTATTTT	CSTERTDTQYF
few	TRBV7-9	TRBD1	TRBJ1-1	TGTGCCAGCAGCCCGGACAGGGCGATTCGGGACGCTGAAGCTTTCTTT	CASSPDRAIRDAEAFF
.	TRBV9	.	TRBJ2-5	TGTGCCAGCAGCGTAGCCGCAACCCGACAAGAGACCCAGTACTTC	CASSVAATRQETQYF